This TCR beta chain was found in a study of T-cell reconstitution after alpha-beta-depleted transplantation in children. Study outcomes and limitations: It was surviving recipient T cells and thymic progenitors that gave some patients high TCRbeta diversity at day 60. Expanded graft clones numbering several hundred reportedly gave rise to alpha-beta T cells about two months after transplant. T-cell counts and diversity at one year following transplant were attributed mainly to newly produced T cells.

This clonotype was detected a few times. Its antigen is not identified. CDR3 length: 14 residues. The V and J ends lost 0 bases and 9 bases respectively, with 12 bases between them. Looked up from germline, CDR1 is MGHRA and CDR2 is YSYEKL. Preparation of the TCRbeta library used unique molecular identifiers. TCRdb re-called the PCR reads with MiXCR, one entry per CDR3 protein. The sample shows some 550,000 distinct CDR3 sequences, more than 20% of them seen only once. The source material was PBMCs, mostly from graft donor cells, sampled 360 days after TCRalphabeta/CD19-depleted stem cell transplant. V usage is TRBV4-1 and J usage is TRBJ2-1; D is undetermined. This clonotype originated in a boy under two years old who had a stem cell transplant for acute myeloid leukemia, so the T cells may come from the graft donor. CDR3 DNA: TGCGCCAGCAGCCAAGATTCTTCCCGGGTTGAGCAGTTCTTC. Its protein product is CASSQDSSRVEQFF.